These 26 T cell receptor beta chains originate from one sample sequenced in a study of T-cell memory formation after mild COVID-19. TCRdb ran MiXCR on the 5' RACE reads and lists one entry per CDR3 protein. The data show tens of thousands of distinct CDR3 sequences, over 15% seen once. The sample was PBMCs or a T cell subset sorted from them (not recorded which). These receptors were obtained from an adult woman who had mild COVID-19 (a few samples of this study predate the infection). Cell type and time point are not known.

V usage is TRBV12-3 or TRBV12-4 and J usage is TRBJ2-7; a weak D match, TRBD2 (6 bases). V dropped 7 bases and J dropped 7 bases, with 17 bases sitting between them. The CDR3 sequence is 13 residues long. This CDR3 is CASTDSLGGEQYF. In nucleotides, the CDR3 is TGTGCCAGCACCGACTCTCTTGGGGGGGAGCAGTACTTC.

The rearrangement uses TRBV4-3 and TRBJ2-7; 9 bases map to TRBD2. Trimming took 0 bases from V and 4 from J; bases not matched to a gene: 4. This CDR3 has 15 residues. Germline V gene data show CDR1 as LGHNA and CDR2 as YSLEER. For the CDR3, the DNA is TGCGCCAGCAGCCAAGACGAAGCGGGAGGATACGAGCAGTACTTC. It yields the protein CASSQDEAGGYEQYF.

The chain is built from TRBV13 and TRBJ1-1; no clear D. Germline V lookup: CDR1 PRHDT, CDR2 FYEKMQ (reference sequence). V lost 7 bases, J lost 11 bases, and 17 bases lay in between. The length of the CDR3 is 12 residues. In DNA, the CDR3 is TGTGCCAGCACCCTGGACTTTATTGGCGCTTTCTTT. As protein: CASTLDFIGAFF.

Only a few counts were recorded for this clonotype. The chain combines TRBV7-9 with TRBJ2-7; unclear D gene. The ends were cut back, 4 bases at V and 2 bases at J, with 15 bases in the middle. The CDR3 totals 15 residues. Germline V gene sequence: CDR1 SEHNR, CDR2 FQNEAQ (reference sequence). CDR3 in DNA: TGTGCCAGCAGCTCACCCCTAGACACCGCCTACGAGCAGTACTTC. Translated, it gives CASSSPLDTAYEQYF.

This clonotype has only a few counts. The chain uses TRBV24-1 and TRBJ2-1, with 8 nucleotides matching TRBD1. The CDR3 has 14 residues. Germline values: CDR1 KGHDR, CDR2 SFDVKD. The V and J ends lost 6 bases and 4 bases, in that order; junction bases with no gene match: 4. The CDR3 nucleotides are TGTGCCACCAGTAGGCAGGGGGCTTACAATGAGCAGTTCTTC. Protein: CATSRQGAYNEQFF.

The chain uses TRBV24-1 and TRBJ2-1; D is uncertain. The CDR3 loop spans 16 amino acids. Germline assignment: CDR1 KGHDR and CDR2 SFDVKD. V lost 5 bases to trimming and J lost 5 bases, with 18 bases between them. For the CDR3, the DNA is TGTGCCACCAGTGCGACCAGAGGTCTAAATCACAATGAGCAGTTCTTC. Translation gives CATSATRGLNHNEQFF.

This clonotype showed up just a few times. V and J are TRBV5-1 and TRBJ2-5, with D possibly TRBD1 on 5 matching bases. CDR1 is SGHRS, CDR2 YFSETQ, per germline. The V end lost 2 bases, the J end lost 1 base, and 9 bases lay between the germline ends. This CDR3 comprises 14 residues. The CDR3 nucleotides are TGCGCCAGCAGCTTCAGGGAATTCCAAGAGACCCAGTACTTC. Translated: CASSFREFQETQYF. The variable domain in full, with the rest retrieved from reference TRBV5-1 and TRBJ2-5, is KAGVTQTPRYLIKTRGQQVTLSCSPISGHRSVSWYQQTPGQGLQFLFEYFSETQRNKGNFPGRFSGRQFSNSRSEMNVSTLELGDSALYLCASSFREFQETQYFGPGTRLLVL.

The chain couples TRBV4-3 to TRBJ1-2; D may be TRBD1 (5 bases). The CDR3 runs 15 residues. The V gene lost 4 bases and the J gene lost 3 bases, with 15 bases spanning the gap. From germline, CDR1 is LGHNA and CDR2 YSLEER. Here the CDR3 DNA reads TGCGCCAGCAGCCGCGGGACGGTCAGTGACTATGGCTACACCTTC. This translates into CASSRGTVSDYGYTF.

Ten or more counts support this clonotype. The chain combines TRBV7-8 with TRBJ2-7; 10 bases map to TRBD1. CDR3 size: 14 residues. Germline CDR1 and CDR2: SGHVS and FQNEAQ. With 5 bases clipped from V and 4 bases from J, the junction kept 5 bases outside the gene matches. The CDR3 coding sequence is TGTGCCAGCAGCCCGGGACAGGGGTGGTACGAGCAGTACTTC. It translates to CASSPGQGWYEQYF.

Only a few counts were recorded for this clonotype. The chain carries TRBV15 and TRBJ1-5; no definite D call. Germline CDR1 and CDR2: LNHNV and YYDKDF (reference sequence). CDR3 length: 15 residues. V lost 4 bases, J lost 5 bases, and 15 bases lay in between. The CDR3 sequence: CATSTALLGDQPQHF. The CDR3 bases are TGTGCCACCAGCACGGCACTCCTCGGGGATCAGCCCCAGCATTTT.

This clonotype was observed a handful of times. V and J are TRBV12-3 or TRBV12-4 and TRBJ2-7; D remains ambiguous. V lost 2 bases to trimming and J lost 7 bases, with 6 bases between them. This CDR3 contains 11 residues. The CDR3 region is CASSLQEEQYF. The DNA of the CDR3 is TGTGCCAGCAGTTTACAGGAAGAGCAGTACTTC.

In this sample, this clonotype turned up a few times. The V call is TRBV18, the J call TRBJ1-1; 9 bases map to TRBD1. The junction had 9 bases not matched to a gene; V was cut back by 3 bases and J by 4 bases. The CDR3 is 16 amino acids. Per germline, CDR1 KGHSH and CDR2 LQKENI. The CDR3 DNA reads TGTGCCAGCTCACCCAGTCGAGGGACAGGGCTCACTGAAGCTTTCTTT. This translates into CASSPSRGTGLTEAFF.

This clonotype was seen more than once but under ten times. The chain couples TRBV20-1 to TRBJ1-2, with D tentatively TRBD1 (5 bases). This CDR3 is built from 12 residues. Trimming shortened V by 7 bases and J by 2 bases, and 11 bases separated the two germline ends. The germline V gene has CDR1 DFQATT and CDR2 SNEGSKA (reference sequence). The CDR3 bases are TGCAGTGGGTTGGGACCCAACTATGGCTACACCTTC. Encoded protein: CSGLGPNYGYTF.

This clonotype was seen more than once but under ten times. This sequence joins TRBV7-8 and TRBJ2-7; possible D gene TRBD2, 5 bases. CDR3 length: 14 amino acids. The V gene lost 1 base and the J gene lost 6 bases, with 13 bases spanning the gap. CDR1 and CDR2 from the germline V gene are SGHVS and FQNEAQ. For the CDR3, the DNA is TGTGCCAGCAGCTTAGTTATAGGGAGAGGCGAGCAGTACTTC. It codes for CASSLVIGRGEQYF.

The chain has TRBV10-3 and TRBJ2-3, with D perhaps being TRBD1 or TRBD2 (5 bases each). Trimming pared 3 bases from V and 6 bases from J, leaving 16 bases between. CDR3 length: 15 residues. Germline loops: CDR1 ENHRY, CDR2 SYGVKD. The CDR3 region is CAISDPRGLVDTQYF. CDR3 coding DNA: TGTGCCATCAGTGACCCCCGGGGCCTGGTGGATACGCAGTATTTT.

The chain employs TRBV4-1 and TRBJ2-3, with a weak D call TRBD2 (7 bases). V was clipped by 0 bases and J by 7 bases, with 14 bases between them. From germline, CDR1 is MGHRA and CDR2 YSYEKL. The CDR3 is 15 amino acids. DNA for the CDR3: TGCGCCAGCAGCCAAGATTTGGGGGGGGCAAATACGCAGTATTTT. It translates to CASSQDLGGANTQYF.

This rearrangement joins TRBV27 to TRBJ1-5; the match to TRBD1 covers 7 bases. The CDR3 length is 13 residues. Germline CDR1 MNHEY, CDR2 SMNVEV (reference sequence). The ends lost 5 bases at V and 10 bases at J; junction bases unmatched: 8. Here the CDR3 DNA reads TGTGCCAGCAGTAAGGACAGGTTTCAACCCCAGCATTTT. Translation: CASSKDRFQPQHF.

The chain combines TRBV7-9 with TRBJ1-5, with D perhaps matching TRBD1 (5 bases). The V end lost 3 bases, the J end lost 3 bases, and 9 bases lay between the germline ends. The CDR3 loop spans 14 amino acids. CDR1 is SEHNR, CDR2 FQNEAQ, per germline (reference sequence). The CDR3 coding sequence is TGTGCCAGCAGCTTTTCAGGGTTCAATCAGCCCCAGCATTTT. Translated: CASSFSGFNQPQHF. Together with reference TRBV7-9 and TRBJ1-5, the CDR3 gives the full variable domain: DTGVSQNPRHKITKRGQNVTFRCDPISEHNRLYWYRQTLGQGPEFLTYFQNEAQLEKSRLLSDRFSAERPKGSFSTLEIQRTEQGDSAMYLCASSFSGFNQPQHFGDGTRLSIL.

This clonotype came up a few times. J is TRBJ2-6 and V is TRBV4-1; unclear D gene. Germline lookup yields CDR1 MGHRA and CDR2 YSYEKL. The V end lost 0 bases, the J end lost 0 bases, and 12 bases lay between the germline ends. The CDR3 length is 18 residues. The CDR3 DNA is TGCGCCAGCAGCCAAGAGGTATGGACCCGCTCTGGGGCCAACGTCCTGACTTTC. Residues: CASSQEVWTRSGANVLTF.

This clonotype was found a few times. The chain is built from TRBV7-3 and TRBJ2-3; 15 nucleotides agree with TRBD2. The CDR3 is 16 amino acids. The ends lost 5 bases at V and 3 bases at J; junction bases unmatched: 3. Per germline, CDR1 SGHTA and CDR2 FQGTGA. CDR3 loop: CASSIGLAGGTDTQYF. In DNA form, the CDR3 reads TGTGCCAGCAGCATTGGACTAGCGGGAGGGACAGATACGCAGTATTTT.

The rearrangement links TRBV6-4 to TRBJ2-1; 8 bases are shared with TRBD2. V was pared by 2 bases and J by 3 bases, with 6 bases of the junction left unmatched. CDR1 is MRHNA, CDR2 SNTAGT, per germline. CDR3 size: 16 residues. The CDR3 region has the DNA TGTGCCAGCAGTGACGAGAGCGGGAGAGGCTACAATGAGCAGTTCTTC. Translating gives CASSDESGRGYNEQFF.

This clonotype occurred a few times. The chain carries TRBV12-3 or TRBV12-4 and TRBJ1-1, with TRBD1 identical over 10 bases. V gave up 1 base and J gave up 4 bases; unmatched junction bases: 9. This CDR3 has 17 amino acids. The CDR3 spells CASSLGPPGQGITEAFF. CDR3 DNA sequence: TGTGCCAGCAGTTTAGGTCCGCCGGGACAGGGGATCACTGAAGCTTTCTTT.

The CDR3 region is CASSPPGQNTEAFF. In nucleotides, the CDR3 is TGTGCCAGCAGCCCACCGGGACAGAACACTGAAGCTTTCTTT. The rearrangement uses TRBV5-5 and TRBJ1-1; perhaps TRBD1 as D (6 bases). The CDR3 covers 14 residues. V lost 4 bases to trimming and J lost 1 base, with 11 bases between them. Germline V gene lookup returns CDR1 SGHKS and CDR2 YYEKEE (reference sequence).

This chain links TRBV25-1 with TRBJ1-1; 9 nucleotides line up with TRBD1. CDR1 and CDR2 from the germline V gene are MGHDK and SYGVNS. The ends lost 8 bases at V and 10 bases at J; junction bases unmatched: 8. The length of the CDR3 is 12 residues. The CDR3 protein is CASLGGDRAAFF. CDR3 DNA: TGTGCCAGCTTGGGGGGGGACAGGGCAGCTTTCTTT.

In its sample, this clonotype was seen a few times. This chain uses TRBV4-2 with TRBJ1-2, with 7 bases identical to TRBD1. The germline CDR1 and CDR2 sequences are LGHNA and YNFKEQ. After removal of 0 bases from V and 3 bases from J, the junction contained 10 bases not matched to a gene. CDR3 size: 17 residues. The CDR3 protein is CASSQDPVAGGDYGYTF. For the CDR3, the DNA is TGTGCCAGCAGCCAAGATCCCGTGGCAGGGGGTGACTATGGCTACACCTTC.

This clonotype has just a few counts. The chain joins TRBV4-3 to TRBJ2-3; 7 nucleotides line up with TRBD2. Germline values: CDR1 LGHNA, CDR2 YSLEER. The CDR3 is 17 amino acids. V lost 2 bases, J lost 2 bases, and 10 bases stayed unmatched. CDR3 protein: CASSQHTSDLNTDTQYF. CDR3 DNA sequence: TGCGCCAGCAGCCAACACACTAGCGACCTAAACACAGATACGCAGTATTTT.